This T cell receptor beta chain came from a study of regulatory T cells in long-lasting Graves disease. As for the study in general: Positivity for TSH receptor antibodies plus over 5 years of antithyroid drugs meant persistent Graves' disease.

The time point denotes: persistent/refractory GD, antithyroid drugs over 5 years with positive TRAb. RNA extracted from PBMCs served as the sequencing template. Investigators report Graves' disease was diagnosed under American Thyroid Association guidelines. To make TCR beta libraries, researchers used iRepertoire HTBI primers and Arm-PCR of CDR3 regions. TCRdb re-called the multiplex PCR reads through MiXCR, storing one row per CDR3 protein. The table shows about 420,000 distinct CDR3 sequences, with around 24% occurring only once. Study findings and constraints: Repertoires from persistent disease leaned toward TRBV28, TRBJ1-2 and TRBJ2-5. Persistent patients shared under 3,000 public clonotypes among themselves. Newly diagnosed patients shared fewer, at more than 750.

This CDR3 is 13 amino acids long. Germline CDR1 is SNHLY and CDR2 is FYNNEI. As to this clonotype: Its antigen is not known. One base away lies a much larger clone, so this may be a sequencing read error.

V gene TRBV2 combines with J gene TRBJ1-2, with TRBD1 matching 9 bases. The sample was peripheral blood mononuclear cells (PBMCs), taken when the disease was refractory, from a patient treated with antithyroid drugs. The receptor comes from a female donor with Graves disease. CDR3 loop: CASSETGGRGHTF. In DNA, the CDR3 is TGTGCCAGCAGTGAGACAGGGGGTCGTGGCCACACCTTC.